The entry below describes one T cell receptor beta chain. Its cognate antigen is unknown. V was clipped by 6 bases and J by 0 bases; unmatched bases: 7. Germline V gene data show CDR1 as SNHLY and CDR2 as FYNNEI. The CDR3 runs 16 residues. This sample was included in a study of identical twins. Study-level results: Weaker excess sharing between twins was seen in beta out-of-frame sequences.

A universal primer site was incorporated via template switching, and the cDNA contained unique molecular identifiers. In TCRdb, the 5' RACE reads were re-called with MiXCR into one record per CDR3 protein. This table holds around 1.7 million distinct CDR3 sequences, roughly 35% found once. This sequence was found in a newborn girl in good health. Input material: cord blood. The chain couples TRBV2 to TRBJ2-5, with 10 bases identical to TRBD2. The CDR3, as DNA: TGTGCCAGCAGCCCCATAGCGGGAGGTAACCAAGAGACCCAGTACTTC. Protein sequence: CASSPIAGGNQETQYF.